This T cell receptor (beta chain) stems from a study of CD8+CD57+ T cells in acquired aplastic anemia. Genomic DNA was employed as the template in profiling TCR beta VDJ and CDR3. TCRdb reprocessed the reads via MiXCR and lists one record per CDR3 protein. Of tens of thousands of distinct CDR3 sequences in the sample, approximately 63% are singletons; the top ten hold 45% to 75%. The junction had 5 bases not matched to a gene; V was cut back by 3 bases and J by 9 bases. CDR1 is SNHLY and CDR2 is FYNNEI in the germline V gene. This CDR3 contains 14 residues. Patients who underwent sequencing had shown CD8+CD57+ cell expansion by flow cytometry.

The rearrangement uses TRBV2 and TRBJ2-1, with TRBD2 identical over 10 bases. The sample taken for sequencing was sorted CD4+, CD8+, or CD8+CD57+ T cells (not recorded which) from PBMCs. The source is a human donor with aplastic anemia. CDR3 region: CASSDGTSVTEQFF. The DNA for the CDR3 is TGTGCCAGCAGTGACGGGACTAGCGTCACTGAGCAGTTCTTC.